Shown below are 18 T cell receptor beta chains from a single sample sequenced in a study of spatial heterogeneity in lung cancer. Time point here: sample taken at primary tumor resection. Unsorted tumor, nontumor lung tissue or cryopreserved PBMC supplied the whole RNA. TCRdb processed the 5' RACE reads anew with MiXCR; each CDR3 protein has one entry. Of almost 75,000 distinct CDR3 sequences in the sample, less than 15% were seen once. The specimen comprised PBMCs, sampled at surgery. The source is a male donor with early-stage non-small cell lung cancer.

The genes are TRBV7-2 and TRBJ2-2; D is ambiguous. Germline CDR1 and CDR2: SGHTA and FQGNSA. V was trimmed by 2 bases and J by 6 bases, leaving 7 bases between them. This CDR3 has 13 amino acids. The chain's CDR3 is CASSLRSSGELFF. CDR3 sequence (DNA): TGTGCCAGCAGCTTACGATCCTCCGGGGAGCTGTTTTTT.

The sample holds many counts of this clonotype. DNA of the CDR3: TGTGCCAGCAGTTGGACGTACACCATATATTTT. Its translation is CASSWTYTIYF. This sequence joins TRBV2 and TRBJ1-3; D is ambiguous. Trimming took off 5 bases at V and 8 bases at J, with 7 bases between the two ends. Germline CDR1 and CDR2: SNHLY and FYNNEI. The CDR3 spans 11 residues.

There are a few counts of this clonotype. This chain connects TRBV27 to TRBJ2-1; TRBD2 matches at 8 bases. J lost 2 bases, V lost 10 bases, and 7 bases had no gene match. Germline loops: CDR1 MNHEY, CDR2 SMNVEV (reference sequence). CDR3 length equals 14 residues. CDR3 residues: CAISGSLPYNEQFF. The DNA of the CDR3 is TGTGCCATAAGCGGGAGTCTGCCCTACAATGAGCAGTTCTTC.

The genes are TRBV4-2 and TRBJ2-7; 12 bases are shared with TRBD2. The CDR3 is 16 residues long. Germline CDR1 is LGHNA and CDR2 is YNFKEQ. Losses at the gene ends were 4 bases for V and 3 bases for J; bases not matched to a gene: 7. CDR3 bases: TGTGCCAGCAGCCCACGGACTAGCGGGGACGTCTACGAGCAGTACTTC. It encodes CASSPRTSGDVYEQYF.

This chain links TRBV20-1 with TRBJ1-1; weak D call: TRBD1 (5 bases). This CDR3 has 14 residues. Trimming took 1 base from V and 4 from J, leaving 13 bases between them. Germline V gene lookup returns CDR1 DFQATT and CDR2 SNEGSKA (reference sequence). The CDR3 here is CSARGWGEVTEAFF. DNA of the CDR3: TGCAGTGCTAGAGGGTGGGGGGAAGTCACTGAAGCTTTCTTT.

This sequence joins TRBV28 and TRBJ2-7; D is uncertain. CDR1 MDHEN and CDR2 SYDVKM come from the germline V gene. The CDR3 consists of 15 residues. The ends were cut back, 3 bases at V and 3 bases at J, with 15 bases in the middle. The CDR3 spells CASSLRSGVVYEQYF. The CDR3 DNA is TGTGCCAGCAGTTTGAGATCCGGAGTGGTCTACGAGCAGTACTTC.

This clonotype has a handful of counts. This sequence joins TRBV7-2 and TRBJ2-3; possibly TRBD2 for D (6 bases). The germline V and J ends were trimmed by 3 bases and 0 bases, with 19 bases remaining between them. The germline V gene encodes CDR1 SGHTA and CDR2 FQGNSA. The CDR3 consists of 18 residues. This chain's CDR3 is CASSFRGGPLFSTDTQYF. The CDR3 DNA sequence: TGTGCCAGCAGCTTCCGCGGAGGGCCTCTTTTTAGCACAGATACGCAGTATTTT.

The chain recombines TRBV24-1 with TRBJ2-1; the match to TRBD1 covers 8 bases. Germline values: CDR1 KGHDR, CDR2 SFDVKD. With V trimmed by 3 bases and J by 6 bases, 3 bases remained unmatched. This CDR3 is built from 14 residues. CDR3 amino acids: CATSDPGQGNEQFF. Written as DNA, the CDR3 is TGTGCCACCAGTGATCCCGGACAGGGCAATGAGCAGTTCTTC.

The chain recombines TRBV5-1 with TRBJ2-7; TRBD1 is a possible D gene (6 bases). Trimming stripped 3 bases from V and 6 bases from J, with 10 bases between. The CDR3 spans 12 residues. Germline V gene lookup returns CDR1 SGHRS and CDR2 YFSETQ. CDR3 nucleotides: TGCGCCAGCAGCTCGGAAGGGGGCGAGCAGTACTTC. This codes for CASSSEGGEQYF.

CDR3 protein: CSATHRGKGYEQYF. The CDR3 DNA is TGCAGTGCTACGCACAGGGGGAAGGGATACGAGCAGTACTTC. The V and J genes are TRBV20-1 and TRBJ2-7; 8 bases align to TRBD1. The CDR3 covers 14 residues. After removal of 4 bases from V and 4 bases from J, the junction contained 9 bases not matched to a gene. Germline V gene sequence: CDR1 DFQATT, CDR2 SNEGSKA (reference sequence).

This clonotype was counted many times. The rearrangement uses TRBV6-6 and TRBJ2-7, with D possibly TRBD2 on 5 matching bases. The V end lost 5 bases, the J end lost 0 bases, and 17 bases lay between the germline ends. This CDR3 contains 16 residues. The germline V gene has CDR1 MNHNY and CDR2 SVGAGI (reference sequence). CDR3 bases: TGTGCCAGCAGTCCCCCCTCGGGATCGAACTCCTACGAGCAGTACTTC. Translating it yields CASSPPSGSNSYEQYF.

This clonotype was detected only a few times. This chain connects TRBV29-1 to TRBJ2-7, with 8 bases lining up with TRBD1. The CDR3 is 14 residues long. Trimming removed 4 bases from V and 5 bases from J; junction bases left unmatched: 10. The germline CDR1 and CDR2 sequences are SQVTM and ANQGSEA. CDR3: CSVGARVQGDEQYF. In DNA form, the CDR3 reads TGCAGCGTTGGAGCTAGGGTACAGGGGGACGAGCAGTACTTC.

At least ten counts were recorded for this clonotype. V usage is TRBV30 and J usage is TRBJ1-5; 8 bases match TRBD1. From germline, CDR1 is GTSNPN and CDR2 SVGIG (reference sequence). The ends lost 0 bases at V and 4 bases at J; junction bases unmatched: 8. CDR3 length: 16 amino acids. In nucleotides, the CDR3 is TGTGCCTGGAGTGTACCCGGGACAGGTGGGAATCAGCCCCAGCATTTT. It translates to CAWSVPGTGGNQPQHF.

This clonotype was detected a few times. The V gene is TRBV28, the J gene TRBJ2-5; TRBD1 agrees at 8 bases. The trim removed 3 bases at V and 5 bases at J, leaving 5 bases unmatched. Germline-derived CDR1 and CDR2 are MDHEN and SYDVKM. The CDR3 length is 14 residues. The CDR3 sequence is CASSFTTGVETQYF. As DNA, the CDR3 is TGTGCCAGCAGTTTTACGACAGGGGTTGAGACCCAGTACTTC.

This clonotype has a count of ten or more. J is TRBJ2-7 and V is TRBV6-2 or TRBV6-3, with 7 bases matching TRBD2. The CDR3 runs 14 residues. Trimming at V came to 2 bases and at J to 5 bases, leaving 6 bases not matched to a gene. Germline CDR1 reads MNHEY; CDR2 reads SVGEGT. CDR3 region: CASSYGGRGDEQYF. In nucleotides, the CDR3 is TGTGCCAGCAGTTACGGCGGGAGAGGGGACGAGCAGTACTTC.

This clonotype was found a few times. This sequence joins TRBV10-3 and TRBJ2-1, with TRBD2 matching 13 bases. The CDR3 extends over 16 amino acids. With V trimmed by 4 bases and J by 0 bases, 0 bases remained unmatched. Germline-derived CDR1 and CDR2 are ENHRY and SYGVKD. CDR3: CAISGTSGSSYNEQFF. CDR3 nucleotides: TGTGCCATCAGTGGGACTAGCGGGAGCTCCTACAATGAGCAGTTCTTC.

This sequence joins TRBV5-4 and TRBJ2-1; 13 bases map to TRBD2. CDR1 SGHNT and CDR2 YYREEE come from the germline V gene (reference sequence). Trimming took 2 bases from V and 8 from J; bases not matched to a gene: 4. CDR3 length equals 15 residues. The CDR3 DNA sequence: TGTGCCAGCAGCTTCCGGACTAGCGGGAGTGATGAGCAGTTCTTC. This codes for CASSFRTSGSDEQFF.

This clonotype has ten or more counts. V usage is TRBV7-9 and J usage is TRBJ1-5, with 7 bases matching TRBD1. V lost 1 base, J lost 0 bases, and 3 bases stayed unmatched. The CDR3 covers 16 residues. Per the germline V gene, CDR1 is SEHNR and CDR2 is FQNEAQ (reference sequence). This CDR3 reads CASSLGQGSSNQPQHF. CDR3 bases: TGTGCCAGCAGCTTAGGACAGGGTAGTAGCAATCAGCCCCAGCATTTT. Full variable domain (missing parts from reference TRBV7-9 and TRBJ1-5): DTGVSQNPRHKITKRGQNVTFRCDPISEHNRLYWYRQTLGQGPEFLTYFQNEAQLEKSRLLSDRFSAERPKGSFSTLEIQRTEQGDSAMYLCASSLGQGSSNQPQHFGDGTRLSIL.